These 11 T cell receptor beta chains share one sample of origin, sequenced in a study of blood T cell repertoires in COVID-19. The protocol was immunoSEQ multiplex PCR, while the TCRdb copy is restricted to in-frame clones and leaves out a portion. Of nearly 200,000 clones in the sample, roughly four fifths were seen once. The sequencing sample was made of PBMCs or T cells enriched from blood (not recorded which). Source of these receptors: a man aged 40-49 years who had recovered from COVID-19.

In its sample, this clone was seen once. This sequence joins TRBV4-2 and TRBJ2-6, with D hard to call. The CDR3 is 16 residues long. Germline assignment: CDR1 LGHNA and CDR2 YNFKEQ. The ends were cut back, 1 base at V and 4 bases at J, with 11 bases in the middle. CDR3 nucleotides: TGTGCCAGCAGCCAAGGAGGCCCTTTGGGGGCCAACGTCCTGACTTTC. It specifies CASSQGGPLGANVLTF.

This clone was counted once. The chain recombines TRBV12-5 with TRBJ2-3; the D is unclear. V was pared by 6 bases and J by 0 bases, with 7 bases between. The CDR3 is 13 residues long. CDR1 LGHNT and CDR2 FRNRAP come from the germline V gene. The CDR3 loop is CASGASSTDTQYF. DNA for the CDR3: TGTGCTAGTGGGGCCTCTAGCACAGATACGCAGTATTTT.

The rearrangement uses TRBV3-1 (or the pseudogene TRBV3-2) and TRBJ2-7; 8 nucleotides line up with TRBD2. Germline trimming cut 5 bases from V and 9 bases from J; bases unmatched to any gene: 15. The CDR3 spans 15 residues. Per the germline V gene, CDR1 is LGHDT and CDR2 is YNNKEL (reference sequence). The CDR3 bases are TGTGCCAGCAGCTTACGTACGGCGGGGGGCCGCGGGCAGTACTTC. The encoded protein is CASSLRTAGGRGQYF.

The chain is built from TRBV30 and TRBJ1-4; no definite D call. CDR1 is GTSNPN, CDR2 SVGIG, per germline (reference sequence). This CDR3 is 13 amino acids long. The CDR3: CAVTRQSNEKLFF. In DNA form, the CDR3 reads TGTGCTGTGACGCGGCAGAGTAATGAAAAACTGTTTTTT.

CDR3 bases: TGTGCCAGCGTGGGTTCGGGGACGAACACCGGGGAGCTGTTTTTT. This sequence encodes CASVGSGTNTGELFF. This rearrangement joins TRBV6-5 to TRBJ2-2; possibly TRBD2 for D (5 bases). The CDR3 is 15 amino acids. The ends were cut back, 8 bases at V and 0 bases at J, with 13 bases in the middle. From germline, CDR1 is MNHEY and CDR2 SVGAGI.

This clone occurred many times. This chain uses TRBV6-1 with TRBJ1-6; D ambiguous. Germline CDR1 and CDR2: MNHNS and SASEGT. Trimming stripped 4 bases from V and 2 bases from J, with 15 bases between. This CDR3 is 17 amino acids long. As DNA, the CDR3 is TGTGCCAGCAGTGCCGGGCGGGGTATGACCTATAATTCACCCCTCCACTTT. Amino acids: CASSAGRGMTYNSPLHF.

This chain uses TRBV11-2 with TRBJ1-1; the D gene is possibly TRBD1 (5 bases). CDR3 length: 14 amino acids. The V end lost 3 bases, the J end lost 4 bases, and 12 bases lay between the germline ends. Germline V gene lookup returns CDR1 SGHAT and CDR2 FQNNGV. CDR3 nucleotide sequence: TGTGCCAGCAGCTTTCTTCAGGGTTCCACTGAAGCTTTCTTT. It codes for CASSFLQGSTEAFF. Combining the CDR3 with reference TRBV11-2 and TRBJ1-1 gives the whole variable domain EAGVAQSPRYKIIEKRQSVAFWCNPISGHATLYWYQQILGQGPKLLIQFQNNGVVDDSQLPKDRFSAERLKGVDSTLKIQPAKLEDSAVYLCASSFLQGSTEAFFGQGTRLTVV.

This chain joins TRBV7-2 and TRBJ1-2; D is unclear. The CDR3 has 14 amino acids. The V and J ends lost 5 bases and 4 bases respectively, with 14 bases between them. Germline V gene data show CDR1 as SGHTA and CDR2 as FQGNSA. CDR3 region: CASSPHEGVYGYTF. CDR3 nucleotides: TGTGCCAGCAGCCCCCACGAGGGCGTCTATGGCTACACCTTC.

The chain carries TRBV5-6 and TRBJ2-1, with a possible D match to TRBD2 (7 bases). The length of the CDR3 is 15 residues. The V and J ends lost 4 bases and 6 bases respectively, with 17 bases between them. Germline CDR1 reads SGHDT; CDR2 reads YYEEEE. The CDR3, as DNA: TGTGCCAGCAGCGGTATGGGGGGGGCCGCCAATGAGCAGTTCTTC. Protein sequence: CASSGMGGAANEQFF.

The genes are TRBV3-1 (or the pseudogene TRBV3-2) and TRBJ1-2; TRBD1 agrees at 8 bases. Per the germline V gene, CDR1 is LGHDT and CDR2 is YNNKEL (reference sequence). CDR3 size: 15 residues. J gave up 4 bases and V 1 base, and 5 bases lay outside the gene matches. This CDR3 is CASSQGQGAGYGYTF. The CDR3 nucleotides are TGTGCCAGCAGCCAAGGGCAGGGGGCGGGCTATGGCTACACCTTC.

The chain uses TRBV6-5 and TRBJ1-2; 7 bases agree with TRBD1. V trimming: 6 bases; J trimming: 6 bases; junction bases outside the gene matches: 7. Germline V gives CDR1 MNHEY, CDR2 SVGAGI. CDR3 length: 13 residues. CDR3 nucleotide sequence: TGTGCCAGCAGAAAGGGGGCGGAAAATGGCTACACCTTC. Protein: CASRKGAENGYTF.